These 28 T cell receptor beta chains were all obtained from the same sample, sequenced in a study of vaccination and CD4 T cells after COVID-19 (dated by TCRdb to the early 2020s). Library prep was done by PCR. The listed sequencing device is Illumina iSeq 100. DNA from cultured CD4+ T cells underwent TCR sequencing with the Oncomine TCR Beta short-read assay at the Johns Hopkins FTIC core. TCRdb itself trimmed the public reads at Q25 with fastp, ran MiXCR and retained productive beta chains. Merged by CDR3 protein, the rows form single entries marked with the most common genes and DNA. The sample contains about 11,000 distinct CDR3 sequences, around 50% of them found a single time. The ten biggest clones cover approximately 10% of the sample. Per the publication, the treatment or condition label means: roughly 10-day PBMC culture with coronavirus spike peptide pools or control peptides (ViraFEST assay).

These receptors have no known antigen. Sequencing was carried out using CD4+ T cells from blood, cultured in vitro. The receptors derive from a human donor who had recovered from COVID-19.

This clonotype was observed a handful of times. The chain recombines TRBV28 with TRBJ1-5; 10 nucleotides line up with TRBD1. The germline CDR1 and CDR2 sequences are MDHEN and SYDVKM. Trimming removed 8 bases from V and 6 bases from J; junction bases left unmatched: 10. CDR3 length: 15 residues. The CDR3 spells CASLRGTGAGQPQHF. CDR3 DNA: TGTGCCAGCCTTCGTGGGACAGGGGCAGGTCAGCCCCAGCATTTT.

There are a few counts of this clonotype. This chain links TRBV19 with TRBJ1-5; TRBD1 matches 7 bases. Per the germline V gene, CDR1 is LNHDA and CDR2 is SQIVND (reference sequence). The CDR3 extends over 13 amino acids. Germline trimming cut 11 bases from V and 0 bases from J; bases unmatched to any gene: 4. The CDR3 region is CAVQGDSNQPQHF. CDR3 DNA sequence: TGTGCCGTCCAGGGGGATAGCAATCAGCCCCAGCATTTT.

This clonotype appeared a few times. The V and J genes are TRBV12-3 or TRBV12-4 and TRBJ1-2, with D possibly matching TRBD1 (6 bases). CDR3 length: 12 amino acids. Trimming shortened V by 3 bases and J by 7 bases, and 9 bases separated the two germline ends. DNA for the CDR3: TGTGCCAGCAGTTTTGGCAGGGGTGGCTACACCTTC. Translation gives CASSFGRGGYTF.

This chain's CDR3 is CASSLRGANTGELFF. In DNA form, the CDR3 reads TGTGCCAGCAGCCTACGGGGGGCGAACACCGGGGAGCTGTTTTTT. The V gene is TRBV7-2, the J gene TRBJ2-2, with 7 bases aligning to TRBD2. The trim removed 5 bases at V and 0 bases at J, leaving 3 bases unmatched. The V gene's germline CDR1 is SGHTA and CDR2 FQGNSA. The CDR3 has 15 amino acids.

The chain carries TRBV28 and TRBJ2-4, with 12 bases fitting TRBD2. This CDR3 is built from 19 residues. The ends lost 2 bases at V and 3 bases at J; junction bases unmatched: 11. CDR1 MDHEN and CDR2 SYDVKM come from the germline V gene. Written as DNA, the CDR3 is TGTGCCAGCAGTTTAAGGCAGGTACTAGCGGGGGGCAGCAAAAACATTCAGTACTTC. This gives the protein CASSLRQVLAGGSKNIQYF.

The rearrangement uses TRBV28 and TRBJ1-5; D perhaps matches TRBD1 (6 bases). Trimming took off 6 bases at V and 7 bases at J, with 13 bases between the two ends. This CDR3 is built from 13 residues. Germline values: CDR1 MDHEN, CDR2 SYDVKM. The CDR3 sequence: CASREKQGQPQHF. CDR3 nucleotides: TGTGCCAGCAGAGAAAAACAGGGACAGCCCCAGCATTTT.

By sample share, this clonotype is large (0.1 to 1%). The genes are TRBV20-1 and TRBJ2-5; D ambiguous. This CDR3 has 15 amino acids. In germline, CDR1 is DFQATT, CDR2 SNEGSKA (reference sequence). The germline V and J ends were trimmed by 5 bases and 2 bases, with 18 bases remaining between them. The CDR3 region is CSAHGPWTEQETQYF. In DNA form, the CDR3 reads TGCAGTGCTCACGGGCCCTGGACGGAACAAGAGACCCAGTACTTC.

This clonotype was detected once. Sequence at one end of the junction differs from germline and may be a read error. This rearrangement joins TRBV27 to TRBJ1-2; the D is unclear. CDR3 size: 13 residues. CDR1 MNHEY and CDR2 SMNVEV come from the germline V gene (reference sequence). The CDR3 here is CPSSLQGNYGYTF. The CDR3 DNA sequence: TGTCCCAGCAGTTTACAAGGGAACTATGGCTACACCTTC.

In this sample, this clonotype turned up a few times. The chain employs TRBV18 and TRBJ2-7, with D perhaps given as TRBD1 or TRBD2 (6 bases each). The CDR3 is 13 residues long. The germline gives CDR1 KGHSH, CDR2 LQKENI. V gave up 1 base and J gave up 5 bases, with 9 bases separating them. CDR3 DNA sequence: TGTGCCAGCTCACCACGGAGGGGGGACGAGCAGTACTTC. Translating gives CASSPRRGDEQYF.

V usage is TRBV20-1 and J usage is TRBJ1-1; unclear D gene. The CDR3 runs to 12 residues. CDR1 is DFQATT and CDR2 is SNEGSKA in the germline V gene (reference sequence). Trimming took 7 bases from V and 1 from J, leaving 10 bases between them. DNA for the CDR3: TGCAGTGGCCGGGAGGGGAACACTGAAGCTTTCTTT. Translated: CSGREGNTEAFF.

V and J are TRBV2 and TRBJ1-5; 7 nucleotides agree with TRBD1. The CDR3 contains 17 residues. V dropped 8 bases and J dropped 1; count of bases not matched to a gene: 14. Germline CDR1 is SNHLY and CDR2 is FYNNEI. CDR3 DNA: TGTGCCAGCCAGAAGAGATTGGGACAGCTAAGCAATCAGCCCCAGCATTTT. Translation gives CASQKRLGQLSNQPQHF.

This clonotype was picked up a small number of times. The gene calls are TRBV7-9 and TRBJ2-7; 9 bases map to TRBD1. The CDR3 runs to 15 residues. Germline V lookup: CDR1 SEHNR, CDR2 FQNEAQ (reference sequence). The J segment lost 0 bases and the V segment lost 5 bases, leaving 5 bases of the junction unmatched. CDR3 region: CASSLGQGFSYEQYF. The CDR3 DNA follows: TGTGCCAGCAGCCTGGGACAGGGCTTCTCCTACGAGCAGTACTTC.

The rearrangement links TRBV9 to TRBJ1-4; D not resolved. The CDR3 sequence is 14 residues long. CDR1 and CDR2 from the germline V gene are SGDLS and YYNGEE. Trimming shortened V by 4 bases and J by 5 bases, and 12 bases separated the two germline ends. This CDR3 is CASSPRSDNEKLFF. CDR3 DNA sequence: TGTGCCAGCAGCCCCCGCAGCGACAATGAAAAACTGTTTTTT.

The rearrangement joins TRBV28 to TRBJ2-2; D remains unclear. V was shortened by 2 bases and J by 4 bases, with 8 bases between the two germline ends. This CDR3 comprises 14 residues. Germline V gene sequence: CDR1 MDHEN, CDR2 SYDVKM. CDR3 nucleotide sequence: TGTGCCAGCAGTTTACGGCGTGTCACCGGGGAGCTGTTTTTT. Its protein is CASSLRRVTGELFF.

The chain is built from TRBV30 and TRBJ2-7; 10 bases map to TRBD2. Germline values: CDR1 GTSNPN, CDR2 SVGIG (reference sequence). The CDR3 spans 15 residues. Unmatched junction bases numbered 6, after V lost 2 bases and J lost 2 bases. The CDR3 DNA sequence: TGTGCCTGGAGTTTACGAGCGGGAGGGACCTACGAGCAGTACTTC. Protein: CAWSLRAGGTYEQYF. The full variable domain, completed using reference TRBV30 and TRBJ2-7, is SQTIHQWPATLVQPVGSPLSLECTVEGTSNPNLYWYRQAAGRGLQLLFYSVGIGQISSEVPQNLSASRPQDRQFILSSKKLLLSDSGFYLCAWSLRAGGTYEQYFGPGTRLTVT.

The genes are TRBV15 and TRBJ1-5, with no clear D. Germline V lookup: CDR1 LNHNV, CDR2 YYDKDF (reference sequence). This CDR3 has 13 amino acids. V was shortened by 4 bases and J by 1 base, with 5 bases between the two germline ends. This CDR3 reads CATSMESNQPQHF. Here the CDR3 DNA reads TGTGCCACCAGCATGGAGAGCAATCAGCCCCAGCATTTT.

This clonotype was counted a single time. This chain uses TRBV20-1 with TRBJ2-4; no clear D gene. The germline V gene has CDR1 DFQATT and CDR2 SNEGSKA (reference sequence). The V end lost 0 bases, the J end lost 7 bases, and 10 bases lay between the germline ends. The CDR3 sequence is 13 residues long. DNA for the CDR3: TGCAGTGCTAGAGAAATCAGCGCGAACATTCAGTACTTC. This gives the protein CSAREISANIQYF.

This chain links TRBV18 with TRBJ1-5, with 7 bases matching TRBD1. V lost 4 bases, J lost 2 bases, and 2 bases stayed unmatched. Looked up from germline, CDR1 is KGHSH and CDR2 is LQKENI. The CDR3 consists of 14 residues. CDR3 sequence reads: CASSQGGGNQPQHF. For the CDR3, the DNA is TGTGCCAGCTCACAAGGGGGCGGCAATCAGCCCCAGCATTTT.

The table lists this clonotype with a count of one. One end of the junction is discordant with germline, which a read error may explain. The chain is built from TRBV6-1 and TRBJ2-3; possibly TRBD2 for D (6 bases). The CDR3 is 14 amino acids. The germline V gene has CDR1 MNHNS and CDR2 SASEGT. CDR3 amino acids: CAISESEGTDTQYF. The CDR3 region has the DNA TGTGCCATCAGTGAGTCGGAGGGGACAGATACGCAGTATTTT.

This clonotype is large (0.1 to 1%) by share. V and J are TRBV5-1 and TRBJ1-6, with a tentative D call TRBD1 (5 bases). The V end lost 1 base, the J end lost 6 bases, and 11 bases lay between the germline ends. The CDR3 loop spans 15 amino acids. The germline V gene has CDR1 SGHRS and CDR2 YFSETQ. CDR3 sequence (DNA): TGCGCCAGCAGCTTGTATCGGGACGGTAATTCACCCCTCCACTTT. This gives the protein CASSLYRDGNSPLHF.

The gene calls are TRBV4-1 and TRBJ2-3; 9 bases are shared with TRBD2. After removal of 0 bases from V and 8 bases from J, the junction contained 3 bases not matched to a gene. Germline V lookup: CDR1 MGHRA, CDR2 YSYEKL. The CDR3 loop spans 14 amino acids. CDR3 in DNA: TGCGCCAGCAGCCAAGAGACTAGCGGAGGTACGCAGTATTTT. This gives the protein CASSQETSGGTQYF.

This clonotype was seen a few times. The J gene is TRBJ2-5, the V gene TRBV2; 8 positions match TRBD1. The CDR3 totals 15 residues. Trimming removed 6 bases from V and 5 bases from J; junction bases left unmatched: 11. The germline V gene encodes CDR1 SNHLY and CDR2 FYNNEI. The CDR3 DNA reads as TGTGCCAGCAGGAAAGGTCCGACAGGGGAGGAGACCCAGTACTTC. Amino acids: CASRKGPTGEETQYF.

This clonotype has a single count. The chain is built from TRBV2 and TRBJ2-2; 9 bases align to TRBD2. The CDR3 spans 15 residues. V dropped 6 bases and J dropped 7; count of bases not matched to a gene: 9. Germline loops: CDR1 SNHLY, CDR2 FYNNEI. DNA of the CDR3: TGTGCCAGCAGGGGCAGCGGGAGGCGAGACGGGGAGCTGTTTTTT. Translated, it gives CASRGSGRRDGELFF.

V is TRBV7-6 and J is TRBJ1-3, with D unclear. The germline V and J ends were trimmed by 5 bases and 0 bases, with 14 bases remaining between them. The germline V gene encodes CDR1 SGHVS and CDR2 FNYEAQ. The CDR3 runs to 16 residues. The chain's CDR3 is CASSERGVTSGNTIYF. The CDR3 bases are TGTGCCAGCAGCGAGCGGGGAGTTACCTCTGGAAACACCATATATTTT.

The chain carries TRBV7-3 and TRBJ2-5; no firm D call. The germline V and J ends were trimmed by 0 bases and 7 bases, with 6 bases remaining between them. Germline V CDR1 and CDR2: SGHTA, FQGTGA. The CDR3 loop spans 12 amino acids. The CDR3 bases are TGTGCCAGCAGCTTAACGGGCGGGACCCAGTACTTC. This codes for CASSLTGGTQYF.

The gene calls are TRBV20-1 and TRBJ2-1; the D call may be TRBD1 or TRBD2 (5 bases each). The germline CDR1 and CDR2 sequences are DFQATT and SNEGSKA (reference sequence). V lost 5 bases to trimming and J lost 5 bases, with 10 bases between them. This CDR3 has 12 residues. The CDR3 DNA follows: TGCAGTGCTGGGACCACGCACAATGAGCAGTTCTTC. The encoded protein is CSAGTTHNEQFF.

This clonotype is termed large. V is TRBV7-8 and J is TRBJ2-1; D not certain. This CDR3 has 16 amino acids. The germline V gene encodes CDR1 SGHVS and CDR2 FQNEAQ. The germline V and J ends were trimmed by 2 bases and 5 bases, with 16 bases remaining between them. The CDR3 DNA sequence: TGTGCCAGCAGCTTATACGTCCGTTGGGCTCACAATGAGCAGTTCTTC. Protein product: CASSLYVRWAHNEQFF.

This chain uses TRBV7-2 with TRBJ1-6; tentatively, D is TRBD1 (5 bases). In germline, CDR1 is SGHTA, CDR2 FQGNSA. V was shortened by 5 bases and J by 7 bases, with 12 bases between the two germline ends. The CDR3 spans 14 residues. The CDR3 coding sequence is TGTGCCAGCAGCCAAGGGACGGAGAATTCACCCCTCCACTTT. Protein product: CASSQGTENSPLHF. Full variable domain (remainder filled in from reference TRBV7-2 and TRBJ1-6): GAGVSQSPSNKVTEKGKDVELRCDPISGHTALYWYRQSLGQGLEFLIYFQGNSAPDKSGLPSDRFSAERTGGSVSTLTIQRTQQEDSAVYLCASSQGTENSPLHFGNGTRLTVT.